This TCR beta chain was obtained from a study of cytomegalovirus exposure and HLA in healthy donors. Overall study: Clustering assigned 70% to 85% of the roughly 400 genotyped donors to the Caucasian-associated ancestry cluster.

PCR primers comprised 60 Vbeta and 13 Jbeta primers. In the study's own analysis: Roughly 11 million shared chains were among approximately 80 million unique TCR beta chains counted in a later analysis. Using immunoSEQ multiplex PCR, the repertoire was profiled, and TCRdb retains in-frame clones only, with some absent. V, J and clone size reflect that table, while D and trimming were determined from the DNA. The sample has 140,000 to 150,000 clones, just under 75% seen once. This clone was observed a few times. Its antigen is as yet unknown. Findings and limits, study-wide: The study put 150 to 200 TCR beta chains on its list as cytomegalovirus-associated. An ancestry cluster, one associated with Asian ancestry, reportedly showed fewer N-insertions than the approximately 650-donor mean in a later analysis.

Unmatched junction bases numbered 9, after V lost 3 bases and J lost 5 bases. CDR3 length: 16 amino acids. Germline values: CDR1 SGHTA, CDR2 FQGNSA. What was sequenced was PBMCs. This rearrangement joins TRBV7-2 to TRBJ1-5; 8 nucleotides match TRBD1. The TCR sequence derives from a young woman in good health and CMV-seronegative. The CDR3 spells CASSLRVDRVDQPQHF. The CDR3 coding sequence is TGTGCCAGCAGCTTGAGGGTGGACAGGGTGGATCAGCCCCAGCATTTT.